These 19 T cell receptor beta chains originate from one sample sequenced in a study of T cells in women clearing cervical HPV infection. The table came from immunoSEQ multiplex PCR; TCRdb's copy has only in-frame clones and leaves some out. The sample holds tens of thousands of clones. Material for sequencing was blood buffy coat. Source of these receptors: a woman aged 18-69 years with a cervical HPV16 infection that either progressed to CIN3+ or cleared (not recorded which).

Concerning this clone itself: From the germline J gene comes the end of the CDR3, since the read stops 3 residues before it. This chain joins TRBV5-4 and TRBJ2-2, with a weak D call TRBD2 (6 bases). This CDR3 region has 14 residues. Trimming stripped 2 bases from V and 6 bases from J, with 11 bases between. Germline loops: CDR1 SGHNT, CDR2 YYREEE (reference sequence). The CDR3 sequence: CASSLSRDSGELFF. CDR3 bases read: TGTGCCAGCAGCTTATCCCGGGACTCCGGGGAG.

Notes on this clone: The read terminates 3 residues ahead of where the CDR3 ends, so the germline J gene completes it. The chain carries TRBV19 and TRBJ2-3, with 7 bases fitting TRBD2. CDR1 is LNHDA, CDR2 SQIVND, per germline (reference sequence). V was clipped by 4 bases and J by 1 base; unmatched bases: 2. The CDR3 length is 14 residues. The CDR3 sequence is CASSSSGRTDTQYF. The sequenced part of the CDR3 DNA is TGTGCCAGTAGTAGTAGCGGGCGCACAGATACG.

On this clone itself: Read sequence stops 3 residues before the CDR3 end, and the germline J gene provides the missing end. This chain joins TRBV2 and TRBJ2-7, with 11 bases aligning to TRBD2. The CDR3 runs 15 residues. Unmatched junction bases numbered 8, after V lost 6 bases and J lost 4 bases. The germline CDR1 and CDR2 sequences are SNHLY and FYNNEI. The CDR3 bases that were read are TGTGCCAGCAGACAACTAGCGGGGGATCCTTACGAG. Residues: CASRQLAGDPYE. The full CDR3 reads CASRQLAGDPYEQYF.

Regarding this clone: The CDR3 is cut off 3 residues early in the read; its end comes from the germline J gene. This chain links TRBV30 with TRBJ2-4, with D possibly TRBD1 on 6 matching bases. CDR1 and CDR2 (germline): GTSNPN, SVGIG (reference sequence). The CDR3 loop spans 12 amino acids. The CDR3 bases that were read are TGTGCCTGGAGTAGCATAACAGGGTTT. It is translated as CAWSSITGF. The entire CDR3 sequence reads CAWSSITGFQYF.

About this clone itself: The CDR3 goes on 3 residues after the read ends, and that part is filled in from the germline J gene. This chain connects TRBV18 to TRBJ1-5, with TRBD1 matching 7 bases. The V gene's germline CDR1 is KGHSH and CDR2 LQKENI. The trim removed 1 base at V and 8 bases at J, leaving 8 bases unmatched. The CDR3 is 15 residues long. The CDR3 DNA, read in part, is TGTGCCAGCTCACCACGACAGGGTGGGAGAGAGCCC. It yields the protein CASSPRQGGREP. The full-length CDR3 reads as CASSPRQGGREPQHF.

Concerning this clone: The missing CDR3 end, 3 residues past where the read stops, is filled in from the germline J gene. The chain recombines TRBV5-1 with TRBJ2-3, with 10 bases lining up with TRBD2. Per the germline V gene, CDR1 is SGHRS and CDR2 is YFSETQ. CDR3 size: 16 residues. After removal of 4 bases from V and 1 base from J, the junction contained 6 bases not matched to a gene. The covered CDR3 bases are TGCGCCAGCAGCCCGCCGAGCGGGGGGGGCACAGATACG. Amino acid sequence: CASSPPSGGGTDT. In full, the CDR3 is CASSPPSGGGTDTQYF. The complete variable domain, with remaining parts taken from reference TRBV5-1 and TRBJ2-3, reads KAGVTQTPRYLIKTRGQQVTLSCSPISGHRSVSWYQQTPGQGLQFLFEYFSETQRNKGNFPGRFSGRQFSNSRSEMNVSTLELGDSALYLCASSPPSGGGTDTQYFGPGTRLTVL.

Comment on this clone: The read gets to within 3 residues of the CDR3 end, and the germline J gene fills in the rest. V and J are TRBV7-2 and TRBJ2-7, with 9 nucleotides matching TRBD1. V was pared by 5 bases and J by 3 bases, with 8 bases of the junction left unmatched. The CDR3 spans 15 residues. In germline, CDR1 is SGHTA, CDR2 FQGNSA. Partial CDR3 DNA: TGTGCCAGCAGCCCAGCGGGGACAGGGTTCTACGAG. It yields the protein CASSPAGTGFYE. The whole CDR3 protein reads CASSPAGTGFYEQYF.

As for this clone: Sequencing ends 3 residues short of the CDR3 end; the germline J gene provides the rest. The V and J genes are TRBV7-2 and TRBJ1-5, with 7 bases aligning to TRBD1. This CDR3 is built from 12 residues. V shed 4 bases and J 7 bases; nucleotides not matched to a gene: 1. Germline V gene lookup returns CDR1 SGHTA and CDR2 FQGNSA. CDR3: CASSSTGQPQHF. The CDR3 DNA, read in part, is TGTGCCAGCAGCTCGACAGGGCAGCCC.

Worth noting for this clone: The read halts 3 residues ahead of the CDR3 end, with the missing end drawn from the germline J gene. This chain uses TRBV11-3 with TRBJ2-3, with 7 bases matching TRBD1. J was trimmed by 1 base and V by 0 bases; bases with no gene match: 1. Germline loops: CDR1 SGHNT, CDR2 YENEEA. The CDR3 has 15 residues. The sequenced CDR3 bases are TGTGCCAGCAGCTTAGAAGGGACAGGCACAGATACG. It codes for CASSLEGTGTDT. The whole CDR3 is CASSLEGTGTDTQYF.

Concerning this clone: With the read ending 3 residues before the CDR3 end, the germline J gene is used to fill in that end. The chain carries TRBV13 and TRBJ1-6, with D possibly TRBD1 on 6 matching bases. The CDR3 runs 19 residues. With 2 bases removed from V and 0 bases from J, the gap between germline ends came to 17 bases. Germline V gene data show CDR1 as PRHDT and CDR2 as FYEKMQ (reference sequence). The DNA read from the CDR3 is TGTGCCAGCAGCTTAACGAGTGGGACACAATTCTCCTATAATTCACCC. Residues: CASSLTSGTQFSYNSP. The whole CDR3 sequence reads CASSLTSGTQFSYNSPLHF.

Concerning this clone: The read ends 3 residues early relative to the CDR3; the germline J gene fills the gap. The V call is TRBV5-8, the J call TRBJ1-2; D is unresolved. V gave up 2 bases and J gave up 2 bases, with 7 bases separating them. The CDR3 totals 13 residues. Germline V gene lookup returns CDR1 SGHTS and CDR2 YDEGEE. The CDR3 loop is CASSFNNNYGYTF. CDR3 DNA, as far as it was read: TGTGCCAGCAGCTTTAACAACAACTATGGC.

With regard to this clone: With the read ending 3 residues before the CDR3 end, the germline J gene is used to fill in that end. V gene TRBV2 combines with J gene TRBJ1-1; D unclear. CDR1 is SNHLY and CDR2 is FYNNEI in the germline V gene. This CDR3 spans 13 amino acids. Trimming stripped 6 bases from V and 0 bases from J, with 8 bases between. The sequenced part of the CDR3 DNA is TGTGCCAGCAGGTTGAGCATGAACACTGAA. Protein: CASRLSMNTE. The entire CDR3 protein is CASRLSMNTEAFF.

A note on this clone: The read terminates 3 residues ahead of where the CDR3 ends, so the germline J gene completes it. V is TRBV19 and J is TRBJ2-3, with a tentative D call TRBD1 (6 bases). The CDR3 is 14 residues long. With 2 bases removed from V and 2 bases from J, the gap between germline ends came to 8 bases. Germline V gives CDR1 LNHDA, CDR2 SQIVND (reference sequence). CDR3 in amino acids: CASSIKGDTDTQYF. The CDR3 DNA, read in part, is TGTGCCAGTAGTATAAAGGGGGACACAGATACG.

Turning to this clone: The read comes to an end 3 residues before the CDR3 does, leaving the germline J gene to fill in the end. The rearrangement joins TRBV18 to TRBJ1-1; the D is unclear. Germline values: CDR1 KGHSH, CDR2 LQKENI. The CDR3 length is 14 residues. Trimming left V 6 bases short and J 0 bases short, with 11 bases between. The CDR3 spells CASSLAVLNTEAFF. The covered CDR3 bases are TGTGCCAGCTCTCTGGCAGTACTGAACACTGAA.

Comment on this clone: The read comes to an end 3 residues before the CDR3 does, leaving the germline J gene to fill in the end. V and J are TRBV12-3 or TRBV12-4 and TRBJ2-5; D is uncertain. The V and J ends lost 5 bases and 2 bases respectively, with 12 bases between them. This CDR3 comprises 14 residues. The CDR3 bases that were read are TGTGCCAGCAGTCCGACCGGGTATCAAGAGACC. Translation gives CASSPTGYQET. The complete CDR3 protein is CASSPTGYQETQYF.

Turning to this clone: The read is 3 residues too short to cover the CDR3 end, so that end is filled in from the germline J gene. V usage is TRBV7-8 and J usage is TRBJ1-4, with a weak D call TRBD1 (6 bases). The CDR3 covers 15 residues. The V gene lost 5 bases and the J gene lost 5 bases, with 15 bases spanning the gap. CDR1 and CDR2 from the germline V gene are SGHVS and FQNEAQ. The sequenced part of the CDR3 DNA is TGTGCCAGCAGCCTCAGGGGTGCCCCGAATGAAAAA. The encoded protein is CASSLRGAPNEK. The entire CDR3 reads CASSLRGAPNEKLFF.

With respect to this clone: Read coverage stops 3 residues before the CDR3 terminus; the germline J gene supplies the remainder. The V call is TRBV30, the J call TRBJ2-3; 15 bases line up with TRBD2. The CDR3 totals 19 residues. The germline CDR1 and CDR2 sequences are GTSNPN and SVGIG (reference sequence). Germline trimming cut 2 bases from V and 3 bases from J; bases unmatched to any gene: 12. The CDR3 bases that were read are TGTGCCTGGAGTCCAGGACTAGCGGGGGGGCCAATTTTGACAGATACG. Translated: CAWSPGLAGGPILTDT. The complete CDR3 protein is CAWSPGLAGGPILTDTQYF.

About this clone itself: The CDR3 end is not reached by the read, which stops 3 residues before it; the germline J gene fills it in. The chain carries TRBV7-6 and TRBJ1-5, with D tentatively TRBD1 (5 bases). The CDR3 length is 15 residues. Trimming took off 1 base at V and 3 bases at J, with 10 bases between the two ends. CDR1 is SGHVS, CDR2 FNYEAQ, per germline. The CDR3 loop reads CASSLDEGFNQPQHF. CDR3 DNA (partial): TGTGCCAGCAGCTTAGATGAGGGGTTCAATCAGCCC.

The DNA read from the CDR3 is TGTGCCAGCAGCCAAGATCAGGTAGCGGGAGGATATTCCCAAGAGACC. This sequence encodes CASSQDQVAGGYSQET. The whole CDR3 sequence reads CASSQDQVAGGYSQETQYF. This chain connects TRBV4-2 to TRBJ2-5; 10 bases agree with TRBD2. The read ends 3 residues shy of where the CDR3 ends; the end is completed using the germline J gene. Looked up from germline, CDR1 is LGHNA and CDR2 is YNFKEQ. This CDR3 comprises 19 residues. V shed 0 bases, J shed 1 base, and the junction held 11 bases outside the gene matches.